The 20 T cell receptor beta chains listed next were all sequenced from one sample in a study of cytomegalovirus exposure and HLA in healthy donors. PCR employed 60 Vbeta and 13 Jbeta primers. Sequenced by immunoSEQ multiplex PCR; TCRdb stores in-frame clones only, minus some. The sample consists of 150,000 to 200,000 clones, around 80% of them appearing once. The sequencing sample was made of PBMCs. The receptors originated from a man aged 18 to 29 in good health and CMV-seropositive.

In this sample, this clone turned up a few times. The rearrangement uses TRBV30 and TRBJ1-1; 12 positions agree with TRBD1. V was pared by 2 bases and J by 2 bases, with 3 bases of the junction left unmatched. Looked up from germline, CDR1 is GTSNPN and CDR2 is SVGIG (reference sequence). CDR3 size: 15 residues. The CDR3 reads CAWSPGQGANTEAFF. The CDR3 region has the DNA TGTGCCTGGAGTCCGGGACAGGGGGCCAACACTGAAGCTTTCTTT.

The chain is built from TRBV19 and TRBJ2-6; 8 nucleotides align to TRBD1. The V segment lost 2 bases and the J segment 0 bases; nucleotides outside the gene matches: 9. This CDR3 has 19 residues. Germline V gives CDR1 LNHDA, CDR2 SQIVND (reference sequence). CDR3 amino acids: CASSIRQGRFSSGANVLTF. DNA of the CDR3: TGTGCCAGTAGTATAAGACAGGGGAGGTTCTCCTCTGGGGCCAACGTCCTGACTTTC. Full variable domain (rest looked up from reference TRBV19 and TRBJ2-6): DGGITQSPKYLFRKEGQNVTLSCEQNLNHDAMYWYRQDPGQGLRLIYYSQIVNDFQKGDIAEGYSVSREKKESFPLTVTSAQKNPTAFYLCASSIRQGRFSSGANVLTFGAGSRLTVL.

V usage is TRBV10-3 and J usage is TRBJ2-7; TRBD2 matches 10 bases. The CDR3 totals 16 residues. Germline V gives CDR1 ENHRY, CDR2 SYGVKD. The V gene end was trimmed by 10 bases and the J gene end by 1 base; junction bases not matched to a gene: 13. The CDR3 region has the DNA TGTGCCACCGCCTCGCCAAGTAGCGGGAGGTCCTACGAGCAGTACTTC. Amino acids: CATASPSSGRSYEQYF.

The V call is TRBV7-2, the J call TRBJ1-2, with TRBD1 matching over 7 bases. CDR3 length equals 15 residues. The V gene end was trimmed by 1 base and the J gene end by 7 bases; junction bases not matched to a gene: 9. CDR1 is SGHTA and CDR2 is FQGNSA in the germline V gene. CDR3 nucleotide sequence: TGTGCCAGCAGCTTAGGGACAGGCCTATCTGGTGGCTACACCTTC. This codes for CASSLGTGLSGGYTF.

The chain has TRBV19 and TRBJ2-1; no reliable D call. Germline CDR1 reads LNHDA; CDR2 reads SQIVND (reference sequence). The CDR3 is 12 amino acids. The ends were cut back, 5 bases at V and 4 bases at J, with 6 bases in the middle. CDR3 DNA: TGTGCCAGTAGTCTCGGGTACAATGAGCAGTTCTTC. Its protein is CASSLGYNEQFF.

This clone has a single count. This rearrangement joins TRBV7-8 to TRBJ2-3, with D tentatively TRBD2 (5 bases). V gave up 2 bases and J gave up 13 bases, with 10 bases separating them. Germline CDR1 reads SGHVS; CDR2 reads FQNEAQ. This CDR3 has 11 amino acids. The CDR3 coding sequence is TGTGCCAGCAGCTTAATCGGGAAGGAGTATTTT. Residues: CASSLIGKEYF.

The CDR3 protein is CAWTKTSGRGGELFF. The CDR3, as DNA: TGTGCCTGGACCAAAACTAGCGGGAGAGGCGGGGAGCTGTTTTTT. The rearrangement links TRBV30 to TRBJ2-2, with TRBD2 matching 11 bases. The V and J ends lost 4 bases and 7 bases, in that order; junction bases with no gene match: 8. Looked up from germline, CDR1 is GTSNPN and CDR2 is SVGIG (reference sequence). The CDR3 consists of 15 residues.

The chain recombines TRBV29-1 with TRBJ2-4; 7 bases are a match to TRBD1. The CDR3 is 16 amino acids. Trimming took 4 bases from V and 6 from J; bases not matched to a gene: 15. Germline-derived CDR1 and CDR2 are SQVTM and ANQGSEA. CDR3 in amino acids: CSVARQGPRFTNIQYF. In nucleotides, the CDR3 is TGCAGCGTTGCCCGACAGGGCCCTAGGTTTACAAACATTCAGTACTTC.

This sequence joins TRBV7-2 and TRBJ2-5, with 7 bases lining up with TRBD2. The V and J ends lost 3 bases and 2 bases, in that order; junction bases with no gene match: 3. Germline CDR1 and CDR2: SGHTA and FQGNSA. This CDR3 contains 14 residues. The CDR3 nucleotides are TGTGCCAGCAGCTTCAGAGCGGGGCAAGAGACCCAGTACTTC. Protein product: CASSFRAGQETQYF.

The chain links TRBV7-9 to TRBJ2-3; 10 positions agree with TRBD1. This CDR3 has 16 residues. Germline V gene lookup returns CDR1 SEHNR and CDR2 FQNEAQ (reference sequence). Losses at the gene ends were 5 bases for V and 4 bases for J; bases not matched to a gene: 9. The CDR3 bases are TGTGCCAGCAGCCTACCGGGACAGGGGATTTCAGATACGCAGTATTTT. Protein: CASSLPGQGISDTQYF.

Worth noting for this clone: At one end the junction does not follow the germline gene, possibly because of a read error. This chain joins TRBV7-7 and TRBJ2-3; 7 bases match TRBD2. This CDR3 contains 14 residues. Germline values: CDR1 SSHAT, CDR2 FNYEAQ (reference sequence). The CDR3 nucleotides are TGTGCTAGCAGCTTAGGCGGGAGTGCAGATACGCAGTATTTT. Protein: CASSLGGSADTQYF.

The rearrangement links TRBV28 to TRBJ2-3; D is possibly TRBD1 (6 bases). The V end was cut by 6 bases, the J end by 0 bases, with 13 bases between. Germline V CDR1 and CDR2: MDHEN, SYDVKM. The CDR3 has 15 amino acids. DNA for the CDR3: TGTGCCAGCAGACCCTCGGACAGTAGCACAGATACGCAGTATTTT. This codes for CASRPSDSSTDTQYF. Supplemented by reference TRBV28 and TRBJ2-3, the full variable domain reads DVKVTQSSRYLVKRTGEKVFLECVQDMDHENMFWYRQDPGLGLRLIYFSYDVKMKEKGDIPEGYSVSREKKERFSLILESASTNQTSMYLCASRPSDSSTDTQYFGPGTRLTVL.

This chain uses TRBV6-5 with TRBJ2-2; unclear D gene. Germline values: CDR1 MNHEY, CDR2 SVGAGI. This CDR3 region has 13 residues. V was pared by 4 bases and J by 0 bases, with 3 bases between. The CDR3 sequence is CASSSPNTGELFF. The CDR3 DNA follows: TGTGCCAGCAGTTCTCCGAACACCGGGGAGCTGTTTTTT.

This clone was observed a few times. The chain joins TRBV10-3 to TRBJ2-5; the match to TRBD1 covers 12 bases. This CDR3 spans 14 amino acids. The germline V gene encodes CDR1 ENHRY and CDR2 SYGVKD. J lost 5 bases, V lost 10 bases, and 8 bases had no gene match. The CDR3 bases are TGTGCCACCGTCCTGGGACAGGGGGCCGAGACCCAGTACTTC. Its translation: CATVLGQGAETQYF.

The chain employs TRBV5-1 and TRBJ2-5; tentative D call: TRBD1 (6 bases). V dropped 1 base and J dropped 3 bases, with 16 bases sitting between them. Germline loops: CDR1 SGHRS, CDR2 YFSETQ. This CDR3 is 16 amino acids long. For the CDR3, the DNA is TGCGCCAGCAGCTTGATTCCACAGGGATCGGAAGAGACCCAGTACTTC. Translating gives CASSLIPQGSEETQYF. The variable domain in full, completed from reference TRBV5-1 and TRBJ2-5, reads KAGVTQTPRYLIKTRGQQVTLSCSPISGHRSVSWYQQTPGQGLQFLFEYFSETQRNKGNFPGRFSGRQFSNSRSEMNVSTLELGDSALYLCASSLIPQGSEETQYFGPGTRLLVL.

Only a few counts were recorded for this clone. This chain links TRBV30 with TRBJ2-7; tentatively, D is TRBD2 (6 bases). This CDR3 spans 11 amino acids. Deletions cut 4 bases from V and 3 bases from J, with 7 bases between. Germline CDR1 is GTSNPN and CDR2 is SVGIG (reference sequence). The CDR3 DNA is TGTGCCTGGACGGAGGGCTACGAGCAGTACTTC. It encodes CAWTEGYEQYF.

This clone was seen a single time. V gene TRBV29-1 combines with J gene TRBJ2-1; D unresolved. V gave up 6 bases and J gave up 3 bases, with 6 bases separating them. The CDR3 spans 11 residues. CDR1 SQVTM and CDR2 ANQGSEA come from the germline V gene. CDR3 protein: CSVTVYNEQFF. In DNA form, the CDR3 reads TGCAGCGTCACAGTCTACAATGAGCAGTTCTTC.

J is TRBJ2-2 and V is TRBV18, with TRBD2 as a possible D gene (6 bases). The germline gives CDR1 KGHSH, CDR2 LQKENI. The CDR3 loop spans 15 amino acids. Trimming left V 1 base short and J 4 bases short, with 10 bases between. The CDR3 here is CASSPQGRRTGELFF. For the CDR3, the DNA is TGTGCCAGCTCACCACAGGGGAGGCGCACCGGGGAGCTGTTTTTT.

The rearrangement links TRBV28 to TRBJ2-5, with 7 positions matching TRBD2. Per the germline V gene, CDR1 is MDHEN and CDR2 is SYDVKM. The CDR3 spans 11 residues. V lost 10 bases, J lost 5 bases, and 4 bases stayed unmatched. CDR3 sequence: CATAGGETQYF. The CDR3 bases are TGTGCCACCGCCGGGGGGGAGACCCAGTACTTC.

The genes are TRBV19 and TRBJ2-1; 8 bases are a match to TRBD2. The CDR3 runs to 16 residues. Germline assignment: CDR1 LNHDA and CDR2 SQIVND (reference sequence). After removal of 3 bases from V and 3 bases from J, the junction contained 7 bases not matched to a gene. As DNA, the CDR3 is TGTGCCAGTAGTATGGTTCCTAGCGGGTACTACAATGAGCAGTTCTTC. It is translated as CASSMVPSGYYNEQFF.